Presented here are 26 T cell receptor beta chains from one specimen sequenced in a study of cytomegalovirus exposure and HLA in healthy donors. The PCR made use of 60 Vbeta and 13 Jbeta primers. Measured with immunoSEQ multiplex PCR; TCRdb has only the in-frame clones, and not every one. Of some 150,000 clones detected, 80% to 90% appear once; the ten largest clones hold less than 2.5%. The sample comprised PBMCs. These receptors originate from a woman aged 18-30 years in good health and CMV-seronegative.

J is TRBJ2-5 and V is TRBV5-1, with D tentatively TRBD2 (6 bases). Trimming stripped 4 bases from V and 2 bases from J, with 15 bases between. The CDR3 covers 15 residues. CDR1 is SGHRS, CDR2 YFSETQ, per germline. The CDR3 sequence is CASSTGTGVQETQYF. The CDR3 nucleotides read TGCGCCAGCAGCACGGGGACTGGGGTACAAGAGACCCAGTACTTC.

The rearrangement uses TRBV28 and TRBJ1-4; 11 nucleotides align to TRBD1. Germline-derived CDR1 and CDR2 are MDHEN and SYDVKM. The CDR3 extends over 13 amino acids. V lost 8 bases and J lost 5; bases outside the gene matches: 1. CDR3 nucleotides: TGTGCCAGCCGGGACAGGGGGAATGAAAAACTGTTTTTT. This gives the protein CASRDRGNEKLFF.

In nucleotides, the CDR3 is TGTGCCAGCAGCGTAGGACCAGCGAGGAACACCGGGGAGCTGTTTTTT. Its protein product is CASSVGPARNTGELFF. The J gene is TRBJ2-2, the V gene TRBV9; D is uncertain. V lost 0 bases, J lost 1 base, and 10 bases lay in between. Germline V gene data show CDR1 as SGDLS and CDR2 as YYNGEE. This CDR3 is built from 16 residues.

This clone was detected only a few times. The J gene is TRBJ2-4, the V gene TRBV30; D uncertain. The CDR3 has 12 amino acids. Trimming removed 3 bases at V and 0 bases at J, with 3 bases between. Germline CDR1 is GTSNPN and CDR2 is SVGIG (reference sequence). The CDR3 coding sequence is TGTGCCTGGAGGGCAGCCAAAAACATTCAGTACTTC. Translating gives CAWRAAKNIQYF.

The chain recombines TRBV11-3 with TRBJ2-1; TRBD2 matches 8 bases. The CDR3 consists of 16 residues. V trimming: 5 bases; J trimming: 3 bases; junction bases outside the gene matches: 9. CDR1 and CDR2 from the germline V gene are SGHNT and YENEEA. The CDR3 is CASSPGGEGRYNEQFF. The DNA of the CDR3 is TGTGCCAGCAGCCCCGGGGGGGAGGGCCGCTACAATGAGCAGTTCTTC.

The rearrangement uses TRBV7-2 and TRBJ2-3, with D possibly being TRBD1 (5 bases). Germline loops: CDR1 SGHTA, CDR2 FQGNSA. Trimming removed 5 bases from V and 4 bases from J, with 13 bases in between. This CDR3 has 14 residues. CDR3: CASSPRQGADTQYF. CDR3 nucleotide sequence: TGTGCCAGCAGCCCCCGGCAGGGCGCAGATACGCAGTATTTT. Supplemented by reference TRBV7-2 and TRBJ2-3, the full variable domain reads GAGVSQSPSNKVTEKGKDVELRCDPISGHTALYWYRQSLGQGLEFLIYFQGNSAPDKSGLPSDRFSAERTGGSVSTLTIQRTQQEDSAVYLCASSPRQGADTQYFGPGTRLTVL.

With respect to this clone: At the DNA level, this CDR3 is encoded by other sequences in the same sample as well. The chain links TRBV20-1 to TRBJ2-7; D is unclear. V lost 3 bases to trimming and J lost 3 bases, with 6 bases between them. Germline V gene lookup returns CDR1 DFQATT and CDR2 SNEGSKA (reference sequence). The CDR3 is 11 amino acids. CDR3 loop: CSASSGYEQYF. The CDR3 DNA is TGCAGTGCTAGCTCGGGCTACGAGCAGTACTTC.

The chain links TRBV12-2 to TRBJ2-7; whether TRBD2, the table's D call, matches the DNA was not checked. TRBV12-2 is reported as a pseudogene. The CDR3 runs 18 residues. The DNA for the CDR3 is TGTGCAAGTCGCTTGTACTCTGGAGGGTCGGCTGTATCCTACGAGCAGTACTTC. Amino acids: CASRLYSGGSAVSYEQYF.

The chain has TRBV6-5 and TRBJ2-7; weak D call: TRBD1 (6 bases). This CDR3 has 16 amino acids. The V gene's germline CDR1 is MNHEY and CDR2 SVGAGI. V lost 0 bases, J lost 7 bases, and 19 bases lay in between. The CDR3 loop reads CASSYSIGRGRREQYF. The CDR3 nucleotides are TGTGCCAGCAGTTACTCGATCGGCAGGGGAAGAAGAGAGCAGTACTTC.

The chain uses TRBV12-1 and TRBJ2-3; TRBD1 is the table's D call, not checked against the DNA. TRBV12-1 is a known pseudogene. The CDR3 sequence is 16 residues long. In DNA, the CDR3 is TGTGCCAGCAGTTCTCATCCCACAAAACAGGGGATTACGCAGTATTTT. Protein product: CASSSHPTKQGITQYF.

This chain links TRBV5-4 with TRBJ2-3, with 10 bases fitting TRBD2. Germline V gives CDR1 SGHNT, CDR2 YYREEE (reference sequence). The CDR3 spans 15 residues. Unmatched junction bases numbered 2, after V lost 0 bases and J lost 4 bases. This CDR3 is CASSLASGSADTQYF. For the CDR3, the DNA is TGTGCCAGCAGCTTGGCTAGCGGGAGCGCAGATACGCAGTATTTT.

With regard to this clone: Other DNA sequences of this sample code for an identical CDR3. The rearrangement uses TRBV9 and TRBJ1-3; D unresolved. Germline values: CDR1 SGDLS, CDR2 YYNGEE. CDR3 length: 14 amino acids. Trimming cost V 0 bases and J 0 bases, with 4 bases left between them. The CDR3 DNA reads TGTGCCAGCAGCGTAGGTAGCTCTGGAAACACCATATATTTT. Translation gives CASSVGSSGNTIYF.

The chain couples TRBV5-1 to TRBJ2-7; 9 bases map to TRBD1. The CDR3 totals 15 residues. V dropped 4 bases and J dropped 3; count of bases not matched to a gene: 8. CDR1 and CDR2 (germline): SGHRS, YFSETQ. The CDR3, as DNA: TGCGCCAGCAGCCCCGGGGGGACAGGGTACTACGAGCAGTACTTC. Translation: CASSPGGTGYYEQYF.

This rearrangement joins TRBV11-1 to TRBJ1-2, with a possible D match to TRBD1 (5 bases). The CDR3 totals 13 residues. The germline V gene encodes CDR1 SGHAT and CDR2 FQDESV (reference sequence). The V end lost 5 bases, the J end lost 8 bases, and 15 bases lay between the germline ends. The CDR3 DNA follows: TGTGCCAGCAGCCGGACGGGGGAAGTCGGCTACACCTTC. It specifies CASSRTGEVGYTF.

This chain links TRBV7-2 with TRBJ1-2, with a weak D call TRBD1 (5 bases). The germline V gene has CDR1 SGHTA and CDR2 FQGNSA. This CDR3 comprises 14 residues. Deletions cut 2 bases from V and 8 bases from J, with 15 bases between. CDR3 residues: CASSLLDSQLGYTF. DNA for the CDR3: TGTGCCAGCAGCTTACTTGACAGTCAATTAGGCTACACCTTC.

The CDR3 protein is CASSPQTASTGANVLTF. CDR3 DNA: TGTGCCAGCAGTCCCCAGACAGCCTCGACAGGGGCCAACGTCCTGACTTTC. This sequence joins TRBV27 and TRBJ2-6, with D maybe TRBD1 (5 bases). Trimming stripped 5 bases from V and 4 bases from J, with 18 bases between. The CDR3 contains 17 residues. Germline CDR1 reads MNHEY; CDR2 reads SMNVEV (reference sequence). Drawing the rest from reference TRBV27 and TRBJ2-6, the complete variable domain is EAQVTQNPRYLITVTGKKLTVTCSQNMNHEYMSWYRQDPGLGLRQIYYSMNVEVTDKGDVPEGYKVSRKEKRNFPLILESPSPNQTSLYFCASSPQTASTGANVLTFGAGSRLTVL.

This chain links TRBV18 with TRBJ2-7; tentatively, D is TRBD2 (6 bases). Germline lookup yields CDR1 KGHSH and CDR2 LQKENI. V was shortened by 2 bases and J by 7 bases, with 15 bases between the two germline ends. CDR3 length: 14 residues. The CDR3 DNA reads TGTGCCAGCTCACCAATCCAGGTTGGGAGGGAGCAGTACTTC. Residues: CASSPIQVGREQYF.

With regard to this clone: This is likely a read error, given that the CDR3 carries no conserved phenylalanine or tryptophan at its end. No DNA is shown, since the ends of the CDR3 on it are uncertain; the CDR3 is the one TCRdb lists. The J gene is TRBJ1-2, the V gene TRBV6-5; the D call of TRBD1 is as the table states it, not checked on the DNA. Inclusive of both ends, the CDR3 amounts to 11 amino acids. The V gene's germline CDR1 is MNHEY and CDR2 SVGAGI. The CDR3 here is CASSVGTGVTP.

The V gene is TRBV28, the J gene TRBJ1-3; D remains unclear. The V and J ends lost 4 bases and 2 bases respectively, with 12 bases between them. There are 15 residues in the CDR3. Germline assignment: CDR1 MDHEN and CDR2 SYDVKM. CDR3 region: CASSYALGPGNTIYF. CDR3 coding DNA: TGTGCCAGCAGTTACGCCCTGGGCCCTGGAAACACCATATATTTT.

V is TRBV4-3 and J is TRBJ1-2; D gene uncertain. V gave up 4 bases and J gave up 7 bases, with 16 bases separating them. The CDR3 runs 14 residues. The germline V gene encodes CDR1 LGHNA and CDR2 YSLEER. The CDR3 DNA follows: TGCGCCAGCAGCCTTGAAAGGGAGGCCCTTGGCTACACCTTC. It encodes CASSLEREALGYTF.

The chain links TRBV28 to TRBJ2-5; a possible D gene is TRBD1 (6 bases). The J call may not be correct, given that the DNA end is closer to TRBJ2-7. Germline V gene sequence: CDR1 MDHEN, CDR2 SYDVKM. The CDR3 consists of 13 residues. This CDR3 reads CASSAGTSYEQYF. CDR3 nucleotides: TGTGCCAGCAGTGCTGGGACATCCTACGAGCAGTACTTC.

The chain couples TRBV18 to TRBJ1-5, with a weak D call TRBD1 (5 bases). CDR3 length: 15 residues. Trimming shortened V by 4 bases and J by 0 bases, and 10 bases separated the two germline ends. CDR1 and CDR2 (germline): KGHSH, LQKENI. CDR3 sequence: CASSREQDSNQPQHF. For the CDR3, the DNA is TGTGCCAGCTCACGGGAACAGGATAGCAATCAGCCCCAGCATTTT.

The gene calls are TRBV11-3 and TRBJ2-2; TRBD1 matches at 9 bases. The CDR3 runs 15 residues. The germline CDR1 and CDR2 sequences are SGHNT and YENEEA. J gave up 4 bases and V 5 bases, and 5 bases lay outside the gene matches. CDR3 in DNA: TGTGCCAGCAGCCCCCGACAGGGGGGCACCGGGGAGCTGTTTTTT. It codes for CASSPRQGGTGELFF.

The CDR3 here is CASRPAGSGNTIYF. The CDR3 nucleotides read TGTGCCAGTCGTCCCGCGGGATCTGGAAACACCATATATTTT. J is TRBJ1-3 and V is TRBV19; no clear D. Germline V gene data show CDR1 as LNHDA and CDR2 as SQIVND (reference sequence). The CDR3 is 14 amino acids. Trimming stripped 8 bases from V and 1 base from J, with 12 bases between.

This clone was detected a few times. The V call is TRBV2, the J call TRBJ1-2, with a weak D call TRBD1 (6 bases). Germline CDR1 reads SNHLY; CDR2 reads FYNNEI. Trimming stripped 6 bases from V and 8 bases from J, with 16 bases between. CDR3 length: 13 amino acids. The CDR3 DNA reads as TGTGCCAGCAGGAGGGACACTGGCCGGGGCTACACCTTC. It translates to CASRRDTGRGYTF.

The chain has TRBV4-3 and TRBJ2-5; possible D gene TRBD2, 6 bases. CDR1 is LGHNA, CDR2 YSLEER, per germline. V lost 3 bases and J lost 4, with 9 bases in between. This CDR3 has 13 residues. CDR3 residues: CASSHLGGETQYF. The CDR3 coding sequence is TGCGCCAGCAGCCACCTCGGGGGAGAGACCCAGTACTTC.